The sequence of this T cell receptor (beta chain) was determined in a study of response to subunit inactivated influenza vaccine. Each CDR3 protein is one row after TCRdb ran MiXCR on the RT-PCR reads. Seen here are 550,000 to 800,000 distinct CDR3 sequences, about 14% observed once, and the top ten hold around 6.5%. This clonotype was counted between two and nine times. The CDR3 is 17 residues long. V gave up 5 bases and J gave up 8 bases; unmatched junction bases: 10. Germline V CDR1 and CDR2: SGHVS, FQNEAQ. Sequenced here: PBMCs from blood, sampled less than 15 days before vaccination. The chain is built from TRBV7-8 and TRBJ2-1; 15 bases match TRBD2. The sequence was collected from a man in his forties or fifties who received an inactivated influenza vaccine. This CDR3 is CASSRGTSGRPFDEQFF. Written as DNA, the CDR3 is TGTGCCAGCAGCCGAGGGACTAGCGGGAGGCCTTTCGATGAGCAGTTCTTC. Full variable domain (rest looked up from reference TRBV7-8 and TRBJ2-1): GAGVSQSPRYKVAKRGQDVALRCDPISGHVSLFWYQQALGQGPEFLTYFQNEAQLDKSGLPSDRFFAERPEGSVSTLKIQRTQQEDSAVYLCASSRGTSGRPFDEQFFGPGTRLTVL.